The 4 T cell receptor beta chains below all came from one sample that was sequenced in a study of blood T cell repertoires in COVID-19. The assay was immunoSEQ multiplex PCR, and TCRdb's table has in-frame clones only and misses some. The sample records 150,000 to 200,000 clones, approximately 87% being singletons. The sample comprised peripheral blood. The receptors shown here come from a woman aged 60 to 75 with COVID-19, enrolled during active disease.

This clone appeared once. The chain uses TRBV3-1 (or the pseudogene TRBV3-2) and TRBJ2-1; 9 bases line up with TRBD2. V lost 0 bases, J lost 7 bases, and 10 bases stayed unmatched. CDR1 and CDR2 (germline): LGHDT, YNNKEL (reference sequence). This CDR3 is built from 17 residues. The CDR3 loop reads CASSQDYGGLAFNEQFF. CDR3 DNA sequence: TGTGCCAGCAGCCAAGATTATGGCGGACTAGCGTTTAATGAGCAGTTCTTC.

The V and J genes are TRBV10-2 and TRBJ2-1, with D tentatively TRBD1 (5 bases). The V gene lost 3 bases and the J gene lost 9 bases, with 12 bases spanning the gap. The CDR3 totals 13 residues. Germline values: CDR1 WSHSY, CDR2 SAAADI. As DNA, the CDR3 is TGCGCCAGCAGTGAATGGTCCACAGGTGAGCAGTTCTTC. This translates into CASSEWSTGEQFF.

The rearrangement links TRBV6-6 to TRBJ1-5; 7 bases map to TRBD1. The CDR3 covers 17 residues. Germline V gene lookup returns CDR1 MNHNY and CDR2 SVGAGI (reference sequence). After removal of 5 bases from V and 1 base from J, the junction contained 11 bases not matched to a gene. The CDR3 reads CASSPHRGRRSNQPQHF. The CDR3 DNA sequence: TGTGCCAGCAGTCCGCACAGGGGCCGGAGGAGCAATCAGCCCCAGCATTTT.

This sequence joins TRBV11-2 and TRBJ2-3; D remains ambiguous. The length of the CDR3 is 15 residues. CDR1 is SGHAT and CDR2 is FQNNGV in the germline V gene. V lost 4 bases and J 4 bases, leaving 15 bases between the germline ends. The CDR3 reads CASSSGTQVADTQYF. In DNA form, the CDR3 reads TGTGCCAGCAGCTCAGGCACCCAGGTCGCAGATACGCAGTATTTT.